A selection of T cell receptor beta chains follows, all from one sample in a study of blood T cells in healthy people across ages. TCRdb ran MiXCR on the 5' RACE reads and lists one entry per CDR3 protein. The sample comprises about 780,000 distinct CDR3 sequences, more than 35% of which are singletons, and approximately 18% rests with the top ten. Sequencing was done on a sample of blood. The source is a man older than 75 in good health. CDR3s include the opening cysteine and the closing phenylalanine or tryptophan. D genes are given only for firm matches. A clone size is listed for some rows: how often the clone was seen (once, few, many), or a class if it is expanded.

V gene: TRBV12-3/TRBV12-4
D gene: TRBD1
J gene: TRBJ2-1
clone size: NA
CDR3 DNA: TGTGCCAGCAGCAGGGACAGGGTGTTGGGAAATGAGCAGTTCTTC
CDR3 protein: CASSRDRVLGNEQFF

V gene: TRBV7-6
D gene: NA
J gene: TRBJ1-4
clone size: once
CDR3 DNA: TGTGCCAGCAGCTCGTTTCCCGCTCCCGGGGAAAAACTGTTTTTT
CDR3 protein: CASSSFPAPGEKLFF

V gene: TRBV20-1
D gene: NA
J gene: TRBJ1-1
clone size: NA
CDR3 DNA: TGCAGTGCTAGTCGGGGGCCACTGAACACTGAAGCTTTCTTT
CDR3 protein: CSASRGPLNTEAFF

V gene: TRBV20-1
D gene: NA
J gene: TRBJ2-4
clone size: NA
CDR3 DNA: TGCAGTGCTTATCCCCGGGACTCACTCAAAAACATTCAGTACTTC
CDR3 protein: CSAYPRDSLKNIQYF

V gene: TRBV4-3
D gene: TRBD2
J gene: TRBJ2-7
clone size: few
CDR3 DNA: TGCGCCAGCAGCCATGCCCTAGCGGGGGCCTACGAGCAGTACTTC
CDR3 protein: CASSHALAGAYEQYF

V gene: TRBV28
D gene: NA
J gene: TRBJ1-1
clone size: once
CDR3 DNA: TGTGCCAGCAGTTTTAGCGGGGGGAGCACTGAAGCTTTCTTT
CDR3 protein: CASSFSGGSTEAFF

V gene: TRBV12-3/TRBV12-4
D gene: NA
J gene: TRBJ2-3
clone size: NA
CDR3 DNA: TGTGCCAGCACCATGACTAGTGGAAGCACAGATACGCAGTATTTT
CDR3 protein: CASTMTSGSTDTQYF

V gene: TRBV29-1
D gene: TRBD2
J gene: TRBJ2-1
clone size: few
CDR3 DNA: TGCAGCGTTGAAGCGGGAGCGGGAGTAGGTTTGAATGAGCAGTTCTTC
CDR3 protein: CSVEAGAGVGLNEQFF

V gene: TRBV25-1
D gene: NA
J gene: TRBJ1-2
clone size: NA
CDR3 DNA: TGTGCCAGCAGTGGTCACAGGGCCTATGGCTACACCTTC
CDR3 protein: CASSGHRAYGYTF

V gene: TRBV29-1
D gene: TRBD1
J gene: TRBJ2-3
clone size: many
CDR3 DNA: TGCAGCGCCGACAGGGGAGGCACAGATACGCAGTATTTT
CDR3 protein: CSADRGGTDTQYF

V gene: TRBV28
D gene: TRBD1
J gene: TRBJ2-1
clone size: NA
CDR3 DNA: TGTGCCAGCAGGTCTGCCGGGACAGGCTACTACAATGAGCAGTTCTTC
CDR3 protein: CASRSAGTGYYNEQFF

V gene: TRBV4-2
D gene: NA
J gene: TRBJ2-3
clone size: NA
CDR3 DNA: TGTGCCAGCAGCCCCGACGCGGTGTTAACCACAGATACGCAGTATTTT
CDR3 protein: CASSPDAVLTTDTQYF

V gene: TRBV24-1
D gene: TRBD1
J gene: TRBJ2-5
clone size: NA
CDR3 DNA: TGTGCCACCAGTGATTTAGGGGACAGGGGGCGCCGGGAGACCCAGTACTTC
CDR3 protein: CATSDLGDRGRRETQYF

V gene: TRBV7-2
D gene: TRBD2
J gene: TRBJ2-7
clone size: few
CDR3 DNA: TGTGCCAGCAGACGGGGACTAGCCTACGAGCAGTACTTC
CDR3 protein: CASRRGLAYEQYF

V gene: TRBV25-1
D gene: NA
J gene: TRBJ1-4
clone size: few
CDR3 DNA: TGTGCCAGCAGTGACATACGTGGCAGCAGGTCAAATGAAAAACTGTTTTTT
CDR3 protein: CASSDIRGSRSNEKLFF

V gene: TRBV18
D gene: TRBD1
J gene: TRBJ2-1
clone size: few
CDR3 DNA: TGTGCCAGCAGCTCGGGACAGGGGTGGAATGAGCAGTTCTTC
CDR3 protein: CASSSGQGWNEQFF

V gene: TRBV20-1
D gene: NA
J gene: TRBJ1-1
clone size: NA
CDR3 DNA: TGCAGTGCTAGAGTGCCCAGCCTGAACACTGAAGCTTTCTTT
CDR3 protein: CSARVPSLNTEAFF

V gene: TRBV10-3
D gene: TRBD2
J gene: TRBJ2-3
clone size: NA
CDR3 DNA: TGTGCCACAATAGCGGGAGGGGGTCCAGATACGCAGTATTTT
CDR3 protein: CATIAGGGPDTQYF

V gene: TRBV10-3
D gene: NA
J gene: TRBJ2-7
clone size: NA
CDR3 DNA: TGTGCCTCAGGGGGGGACGAGCAGTACTTC
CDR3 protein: CASGGDEQYF

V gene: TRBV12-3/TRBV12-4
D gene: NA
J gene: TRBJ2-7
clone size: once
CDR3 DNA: TGTGCCAGCAGTTTAGAACAGGGTCGAACAAGATACGAGCAGTACTTC
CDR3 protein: CASSLEQGRTRYEQYF

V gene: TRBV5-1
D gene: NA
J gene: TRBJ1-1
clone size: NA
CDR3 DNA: TGCGCCAGCAGCCCAGGACAAGTGAACACTGAAGCTTTCTTT
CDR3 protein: CASSPGQVNTEAFF

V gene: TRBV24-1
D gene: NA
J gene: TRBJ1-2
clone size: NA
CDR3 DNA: TGTGCCACCAGTGACCTACTACCGGCTGGTGGCTATGGCTACACCTTC
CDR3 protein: CATSDLLPAGGYGYTF

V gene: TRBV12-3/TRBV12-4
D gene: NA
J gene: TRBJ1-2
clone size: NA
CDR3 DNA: TGTGCCAGCAGTCAAGGGGACGGATATGGCTACACCTTC
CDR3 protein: CASSQGDGYGYTF

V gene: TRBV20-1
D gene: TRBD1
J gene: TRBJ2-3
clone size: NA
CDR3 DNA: TGCAGTGCTAGACCGGGACAGGACACAGATACGCAGTATTTT
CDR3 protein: CSARPGQDTDTQYF

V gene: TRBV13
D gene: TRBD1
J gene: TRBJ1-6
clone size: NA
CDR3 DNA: TGTGCCAGCAGCCAAAAGGGGGCCGGGTCACCCCTCCACTTT
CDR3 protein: CASSQKGAGSPLHF

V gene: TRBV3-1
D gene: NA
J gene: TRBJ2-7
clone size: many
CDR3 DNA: TGTGCCAGCAGCTTCGGGACACAATTCTACGAGCAGTACTTC
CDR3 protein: CASSFGTQFYEQYF

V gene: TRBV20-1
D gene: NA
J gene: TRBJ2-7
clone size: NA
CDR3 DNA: TGCAGTGCTAGAGATCCGACAGCCTACGAGCAGTACTTC
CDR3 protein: CSARDPTAYEQYF

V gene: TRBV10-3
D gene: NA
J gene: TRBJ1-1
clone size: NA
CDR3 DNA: TGTGCCATCAGTGAGGACAAGTCACCGGGCACTGAAGCTTTCTTT
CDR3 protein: CAISEDKSPGTEAFF

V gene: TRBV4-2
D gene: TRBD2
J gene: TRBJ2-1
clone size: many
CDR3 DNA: TGTGCCAGCAGCCACGTAGCGGGAGTTACCTACAATGAGCAGTTCTTC
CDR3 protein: CASSHVAGVTYNEQFF

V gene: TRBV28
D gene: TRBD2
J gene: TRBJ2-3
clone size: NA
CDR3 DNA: TGTGCCAGCAGTCCCCCCGGGACTAGCAAAGGAGATACGCAGTATTTT
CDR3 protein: CASSPPGTSKGDTQYF

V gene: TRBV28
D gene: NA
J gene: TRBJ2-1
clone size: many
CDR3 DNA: TGTGCCAGCAGGGAAAGGTACAATGAGCAGTTCTTC
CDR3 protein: CASRERYNEQFF

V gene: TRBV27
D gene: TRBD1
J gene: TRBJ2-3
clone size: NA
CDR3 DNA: TGTGCCAGCAGAAGATCCCGGACAGGGGGCGCAGATACGCAGTATTTT
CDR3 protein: CASRRSRTGGADTQYF

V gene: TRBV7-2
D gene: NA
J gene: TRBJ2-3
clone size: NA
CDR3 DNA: TGTGCCAGCAGCTCGCCAGACCCCAGCACAGATACGCAGTATTTT
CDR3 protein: CASSSPDPSTDTQYF

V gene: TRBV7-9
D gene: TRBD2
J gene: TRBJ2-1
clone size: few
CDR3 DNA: TGTGCCAGCAGCCCGGAACCGGGAGGGGCATACAATGAGCAGTTCTTC
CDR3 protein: CASSPEPGGAYNEQFF

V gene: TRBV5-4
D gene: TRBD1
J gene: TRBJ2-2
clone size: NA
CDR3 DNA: TGTGCCAGCAGCGTTACAGGGGGCGGCACCGGGGAGCTGTTTTTT
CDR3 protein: CASSVTGGGTGELFF

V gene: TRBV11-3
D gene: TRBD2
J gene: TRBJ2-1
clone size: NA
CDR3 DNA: TGTGCCAGCAGCTTAGAACCGGGAGGCTCGTACAATGAGCAGTTCTTC
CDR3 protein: CASSLEPGGSYNEQFF

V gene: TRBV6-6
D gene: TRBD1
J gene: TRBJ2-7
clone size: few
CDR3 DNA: TGTGCCAGCTGCCGGACAGGGGATCCCTACGAGCAGTACTTC
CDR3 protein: CASCRTGDPYEQYF

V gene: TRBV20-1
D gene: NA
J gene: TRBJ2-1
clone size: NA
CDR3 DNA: TGCAGTGCTAGTAATGTAGGGACCCTTCGCAATGAGCAGTTCTTC
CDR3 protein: CSASNVGTLRNEQFF

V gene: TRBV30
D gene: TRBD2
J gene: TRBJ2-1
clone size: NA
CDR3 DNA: TGTGCCTGGAGGAGGACTAGCGGGTCTCCCTACAATGAGCAGTTCTTC
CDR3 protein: CAWRRTSGSPYNEQFF

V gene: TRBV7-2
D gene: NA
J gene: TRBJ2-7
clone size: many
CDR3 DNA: TGTGCCAGCCGGGTGGCAGATCAAATTCGCTACGAGCAGTACTTC
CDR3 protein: CASRVADQIRYEQYF

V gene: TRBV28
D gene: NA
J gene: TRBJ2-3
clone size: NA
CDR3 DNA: TGTGCCAGCAGCCGACGCGTAACCGGGACATTGGGAGATACGCAGTATTTT
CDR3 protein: CASSRRVTGTLGDTQYF

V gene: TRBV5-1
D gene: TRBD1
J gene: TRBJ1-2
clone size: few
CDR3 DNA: TGCGCCAGCAGCTCGGACAGGGGGCAGAGTGGCTACACCTTC
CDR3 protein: CASSSDRGQSGYTF

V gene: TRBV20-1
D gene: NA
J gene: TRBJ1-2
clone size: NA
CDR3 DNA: TGCGGTGCTAGTACCGGACAGACCCCTAACTATGGCTACACCTTC
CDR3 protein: CGASTGQTPNYGYTF

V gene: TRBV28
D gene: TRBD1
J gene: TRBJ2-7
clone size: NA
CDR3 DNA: TGTGCCACCAGAGGGACAGGGGAATCCTACGAGCAGTACTTC
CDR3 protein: CATRGTGESYEQYF

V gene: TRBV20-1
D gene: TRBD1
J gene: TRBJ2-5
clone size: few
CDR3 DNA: TGCAGTGCTAGAAGGGGGACAGGGGGAGGAGAGACCCAGTACTTC
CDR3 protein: CSARRGTGGGETQYF

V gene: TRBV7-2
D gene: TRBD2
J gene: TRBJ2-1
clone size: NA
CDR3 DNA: TGTGCCAGCAGCCCAAATAGCGGGGGGGCCGGGGGTGAGCAGTTCTTC
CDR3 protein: CASSPNSGGAGGEQFF

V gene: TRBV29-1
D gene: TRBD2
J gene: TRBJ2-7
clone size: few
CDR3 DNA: TGCAGCGTCCTACTAGCGGGTTTCTCCTACGAGCAGTACTTC
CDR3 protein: CSVLLAGFSYEQYF

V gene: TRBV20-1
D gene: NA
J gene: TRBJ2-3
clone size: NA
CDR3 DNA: TGCAGTGCTCCTCCAGCGTCTAGCACAGATACGCAGTATTTT
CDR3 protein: CSAPPASSTDTQYF

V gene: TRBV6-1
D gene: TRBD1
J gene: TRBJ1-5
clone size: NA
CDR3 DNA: TGTGCCAGCGACGTAACAGGGGGGATGCAGCCCCAGCATTTT
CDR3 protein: CASDVTGGMQPQHF

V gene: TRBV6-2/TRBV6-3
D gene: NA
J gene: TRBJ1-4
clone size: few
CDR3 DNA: TGTGCCAGCCAAACAGGAGCAGAAAAACTGTTTTTT
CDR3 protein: CASQTGAEKLFF

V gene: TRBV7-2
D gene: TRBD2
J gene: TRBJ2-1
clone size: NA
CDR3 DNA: TGTGCCAGCAGGGCGCCGGGACTAGCGGGTGAGCAGTTCTTC
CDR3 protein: CASRAPGLAGEQFF

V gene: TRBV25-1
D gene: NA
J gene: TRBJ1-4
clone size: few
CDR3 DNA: TGTGCCAGCAGTGAATGGAGCTCGGGGGGTGAAAAACTGTTTTTT
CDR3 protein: CASSEWSSGGEKLFF

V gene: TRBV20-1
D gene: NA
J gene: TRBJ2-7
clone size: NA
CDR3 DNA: TGCAGTGCTTTACCTCAGGGCGTGGATCCCTACGAGCAGTACTTC
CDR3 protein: CSALPQGVDPYEQYF

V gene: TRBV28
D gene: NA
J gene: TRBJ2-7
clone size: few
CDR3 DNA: TGTGCCAGCTGCCTGGGCGGGCCTCCCTACGAGCAGTACTTC
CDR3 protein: CASCLGGPPYEQYF

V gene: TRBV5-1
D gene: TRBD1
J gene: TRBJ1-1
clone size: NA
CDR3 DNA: TGCGCCAGCAGCTTGGGGGACAGGGGGAACACTGAAGCTTTCTTT
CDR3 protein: CASSLGDRGNTEAFF

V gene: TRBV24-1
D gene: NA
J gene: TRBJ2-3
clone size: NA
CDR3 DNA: TGTGCCACCCGAGGTCCGGGAGCAGATACGCAGTATTTT
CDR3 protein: CATRGPGADTQYF

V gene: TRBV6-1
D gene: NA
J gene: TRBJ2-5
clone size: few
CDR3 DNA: TGTGCCAGCAGGGGAATCGCAGAAGAGACCCAGTACTTC
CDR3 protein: CASRGIAEETQYF

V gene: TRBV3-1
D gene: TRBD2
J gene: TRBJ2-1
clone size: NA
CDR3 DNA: TGTGCCAGCAGACTTGGGACTAGCTCCTACAATGAGCAGTTCTTC
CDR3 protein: CASRLGTSSYNEQFF

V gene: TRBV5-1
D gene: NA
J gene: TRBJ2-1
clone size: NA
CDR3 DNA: TGCGCCAGCAACTTGGGGGCGGGGGAAGGTGAGCAGTTCTTC
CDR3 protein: CASNLGAGEGEQFF

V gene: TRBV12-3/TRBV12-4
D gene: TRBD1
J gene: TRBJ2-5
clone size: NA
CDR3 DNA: TGTGCCAGCAGTTTTGACAGGGGGCTCGGTGTAGTGGAGACCCAGTACTTC
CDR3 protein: CASSFDRGLGVVETQYF